Following are 3 T cell receptor beta chains from one sample sequenced in a study of T cells after yellow fever vaccination. TCRdb reprocessed the 5' RACE reads with MiXCR, giving one entry per CDR3 protein. The table lists 350,000 to 550,000 distinct CDR3 sequences, around a sixth of them singletons, with over 15% in the top ten. The sequencing used PBMCs, collected before the yellow fever booster vaccination. The receptors shown here come from a man between 18 and 35 years old who received the YFV17D yellow fever vaccine.

The chain couples TRBV6-5 to TRBJ1-4; D is possibly TRBD1 (6 bases). V was shortened by 6 bases and J by 10 bases, with 18 bases between the two germline ends. Looked up from germline, CDR1 is MNHEY and CDR2 is SVGAGI. This CDR3 is built from 14 residues. DNA of the CDR3: TGTGCCAGCAGCCGGACAGCTACCGGGGGAAAACTGTTTTTT. It translates to CASSRTATGGKLFF.

This clonotype appeared a few times. V and J are TRBV24-1 and TRBJ2-3, with D tentatively TRBD2 (5 bases). Germline V gene data show CDR1 as KGHDR and CDR2 as SFDVKD. The CDR3 covers 15 residues. Trimming left V 1 base short and J 1 base short, with 8 bases between. The CDR3: CATSDLGGRTDTQYF. In DNA form, the CDR3 reads TGTGCCACCAGTGATTTAGGAGGACGCACAGATACGCAGTATTTT.

This clonotype was recorded a few times. The V and J genes are TRBV30 and TRBJ2-5, with D possibly matching TRBD2 (7 bases). Germline assignment: CDR1 GTSNPN and CDR2 SVGIG (reference sequence). V gave up 1 base and J gave up 7 bases, with 13 bases separating them. This CDR3 spans 13 amino acids. The CDR3 loop is CAWSARGGGTQYF. CDR3 coding DNA: TGTGCCTGGAGTGCCAGGGGCGGGGGGACCCAGTACTTC. Full variable domain (outside the CDR3, taken from reference TRBV30 and TRBJ2-5): SQTIHQWPATLVQPVGSPLSLECTVEGTSNPNLYWYRQAAGRGLQLLFYSVGIGQISSEVPQNLSASRPQDRQFILSSKKLLLSDSGFYLCAWSARGGGTQYFGPGTRLLVL.